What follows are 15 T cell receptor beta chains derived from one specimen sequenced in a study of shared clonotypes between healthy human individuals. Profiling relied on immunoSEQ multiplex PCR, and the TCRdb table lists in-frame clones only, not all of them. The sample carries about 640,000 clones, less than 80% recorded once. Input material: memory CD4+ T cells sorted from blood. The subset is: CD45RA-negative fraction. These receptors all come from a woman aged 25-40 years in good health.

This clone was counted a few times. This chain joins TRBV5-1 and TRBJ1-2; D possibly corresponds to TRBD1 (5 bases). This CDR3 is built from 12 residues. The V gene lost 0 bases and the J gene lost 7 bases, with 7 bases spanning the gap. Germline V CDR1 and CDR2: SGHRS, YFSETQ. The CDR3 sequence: CASSLEGSGYTF. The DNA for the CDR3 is TGCGCCAGCAGCTTGGAGGGGTCTGGCTACACCTTC.

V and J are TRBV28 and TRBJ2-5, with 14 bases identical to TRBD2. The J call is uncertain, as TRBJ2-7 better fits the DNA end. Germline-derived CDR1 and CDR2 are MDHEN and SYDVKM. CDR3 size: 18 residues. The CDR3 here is CASSNLRTSGRTTYEQYF. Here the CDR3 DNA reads TGTGCCAGCAGTAACCTTCGGACTAGCGGGAGGACCACCTACGAGCAGTACTTC.

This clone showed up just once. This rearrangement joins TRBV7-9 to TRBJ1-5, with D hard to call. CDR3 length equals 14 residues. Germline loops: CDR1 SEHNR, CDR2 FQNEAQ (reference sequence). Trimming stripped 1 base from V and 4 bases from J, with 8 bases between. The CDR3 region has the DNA TGTGCCAGCAGCTTAGGCCACGCGAATCAGCCCCAGCATTTT. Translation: CASSLGHANQPQHF. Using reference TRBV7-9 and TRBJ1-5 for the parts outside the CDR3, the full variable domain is DTGVSQNPRHKITKRGQNVTFRCDPISEHNRLYWYRQTLGQGPEFLTYFQNEAQLEKSRLLSDRFSAERPKGSFSTLEIQRTEQGDSAMYLCASSLGHANQPQHFGDGTRLSIL.

The CDR3 reads CASSFAGSSGANVLTF. The CDR3, as DNA: TGTGCCAGCAGTTTTGCGGGGAGCTCTGGGGCCAACGTCCTGACTTTC. The chain carries TRBV28 and TRBJ2-6; a possible D gene is TRBD2 (6 bases). The germline V gene encodes CDR1 MDHEN and CDR2 SYDVKM. The length of the CDR3 is 16 residues. V was pared by 3 bases and J by 0 bases, with 9 bases between.

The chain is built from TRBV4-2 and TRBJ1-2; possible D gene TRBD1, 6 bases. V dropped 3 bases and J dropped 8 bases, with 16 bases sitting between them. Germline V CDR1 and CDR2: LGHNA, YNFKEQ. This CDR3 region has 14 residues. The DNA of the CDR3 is TGTGCCAGCAGCCAGGAACAGGGACTAAAGGGCTACACCTTC. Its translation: CASSQEQGLKGYTF.

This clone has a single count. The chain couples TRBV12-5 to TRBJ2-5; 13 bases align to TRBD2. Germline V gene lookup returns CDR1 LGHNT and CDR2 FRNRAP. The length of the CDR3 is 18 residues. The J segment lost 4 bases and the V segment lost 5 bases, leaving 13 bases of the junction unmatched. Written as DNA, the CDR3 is TGTGCTAGTGGTCAAAGACTAGCGGGAGGCCCGGGTAGAGAGACCCAGTACTTC. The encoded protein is CASGQRLAGGPGRETQYF.

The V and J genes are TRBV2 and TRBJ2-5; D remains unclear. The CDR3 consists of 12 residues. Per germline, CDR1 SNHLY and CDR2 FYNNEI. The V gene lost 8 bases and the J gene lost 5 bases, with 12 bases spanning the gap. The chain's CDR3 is CASRVLSETQYF. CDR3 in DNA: TGTGCCAGCCGCGTCCTATCCGAGACCCAGTACTTC.

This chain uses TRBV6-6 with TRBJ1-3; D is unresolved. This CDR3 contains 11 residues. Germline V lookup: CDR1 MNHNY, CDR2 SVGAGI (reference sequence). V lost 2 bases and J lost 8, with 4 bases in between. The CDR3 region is CASSYQDTIYF. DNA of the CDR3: TGTGCCAGCAGTTACCAGGACACCATATATTTT.

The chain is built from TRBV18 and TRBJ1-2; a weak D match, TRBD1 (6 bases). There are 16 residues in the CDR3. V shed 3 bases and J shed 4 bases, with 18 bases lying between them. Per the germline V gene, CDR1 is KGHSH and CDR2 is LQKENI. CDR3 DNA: TGTGCCAGCTCACCTACCCAAGCAACCAGGGGCTATGGCTACACCTTC. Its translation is CASSPTQATRGYGYTF.

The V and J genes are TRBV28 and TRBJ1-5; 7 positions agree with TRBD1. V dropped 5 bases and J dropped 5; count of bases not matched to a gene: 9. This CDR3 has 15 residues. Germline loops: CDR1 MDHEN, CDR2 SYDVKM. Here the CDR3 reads CASSRGDRADQPQHF. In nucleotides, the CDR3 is TGTGCCAGCAGTCGGGGTGACAGGGCAGATCAGCCCCAGCATTTT.

The CDR3 is CASRPWGAYEQYF. The CDR3 bases are TGTGCCAGCAGACCGTGGGGGGCCTACGAGCAGTACTTC. This rearrangement joins TRBV2 to TRBJ2-7; TRBD2 might be the D (6 bases). Trimming took 6 bases from V and 2 from J, leaving 11 bases between them. This CDR3 contains 13 residues. The germline V gene has CDR1 SNHLY and CDR2 FYNNEI.

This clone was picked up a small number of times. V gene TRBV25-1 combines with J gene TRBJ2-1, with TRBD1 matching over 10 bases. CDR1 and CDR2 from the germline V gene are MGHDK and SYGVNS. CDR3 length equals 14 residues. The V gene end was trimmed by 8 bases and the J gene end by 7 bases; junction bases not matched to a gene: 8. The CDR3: CASRDRGFSNEQFF. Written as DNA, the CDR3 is TGTGCCAGCCGGGACAGGGGATTTAGTAATGAGCAGTTCTTC.

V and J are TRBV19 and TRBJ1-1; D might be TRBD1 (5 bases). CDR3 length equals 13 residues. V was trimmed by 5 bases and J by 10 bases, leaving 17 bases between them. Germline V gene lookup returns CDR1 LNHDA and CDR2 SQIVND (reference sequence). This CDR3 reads CASSAAARVGAFF. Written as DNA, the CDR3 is TGTGCCAGTAGTGCGGCGGCCAGGGTGGGAGCTTTCTTT. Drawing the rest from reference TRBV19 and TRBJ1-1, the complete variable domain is DGGITQSPKYLFRKEGQNVTLSCEQNLNHDAMYWYRQDPGQGLRLIYYSQIVNDFQKGDIAEGYSVSREKKESFPLTVTSAQKNPTAFYLCASSAAARVGAFFGQGTRLTVV.

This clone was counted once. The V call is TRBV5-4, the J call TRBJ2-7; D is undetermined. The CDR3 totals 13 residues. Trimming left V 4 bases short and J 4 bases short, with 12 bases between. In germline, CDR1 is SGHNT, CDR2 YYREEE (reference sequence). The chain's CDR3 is CASSPRSSYEQYF. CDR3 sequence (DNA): TGTGCCAGCAGCCCCCGGAGTAGTTACGAGCAGTACTTC.

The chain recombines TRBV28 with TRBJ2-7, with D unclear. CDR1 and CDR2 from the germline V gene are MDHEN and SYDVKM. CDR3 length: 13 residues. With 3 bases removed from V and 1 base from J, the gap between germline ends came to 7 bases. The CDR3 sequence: CASSFGRSYEQYF. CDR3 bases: TGTGCCAGCAGTTTCGGCAGATCCTACGAGCAGTACTTC.